These 2 T cell receptor beta chains share one sample of origin, sequenced in a study of early T cells in non-severe SARS-CoV-2 infection. Via MiXCR, TCRdb re-called the 5' RACE reads, giving one row per CDR3 protein. This table holds more than 60,000 distinct CDR3 sequences, around 12% found once. The material was whole blood, obtained at baseline. The receptors stem from an adult who was a healthcare worker with PCR-confirmed SARS-CoV-2 infection or an uninfected control (not recorded which).

This clonotype was observed a few times. This rearrangement joins TRBV20-1 to TRBJ2-7, with D hard to call. V was pared by 2 bases and J by 3 bases, with 8 bases between. The CDR3 is 12 amino acids. CDR1 is DFQATT and CDR2 is SNEGSKA in the germline V gene (reference sequence). The CDR3 DNA reads as TGCAGTGCTAGACGTCAGAACTACGAGCAGTACTTC. The encoded protein is CSARRQNYEQYF.

J is TRBJ2-3 and V is TRBV20-1; D ambiguous. Germline CDR1 and CDR2: DFQATT and SNEGSKA (reference sequence). V shed 3 bases and J shed 3 bases, with 13 bases lying between them. The CDR3 totals 14 residues. The CDR3 DNA reads as TGCAGTGCTAGTAAGGCAGCTAGAACAGATACGCAGTATTTT. Translated, it gives CSASKAARTDTQYF.